Below, 8 T cell receptor beta chains from the same sample are listed, as sequenced in a study of blood T cell repertoires in COVID-19. This table comes from immunoSEQ multiplex PCR, and its TCRdb copy is limited to in-frame clones, with some not included. The sample shows about 300,000 clones, approximately 84% of them seen only once. Source material: peripheral blood. The receptors were sampled from a human donor with COVID-19, enrolled during active disease. The donor label of this sample is uncertain.

The rearrangement uses TRBV10-2 and TRBJ2-1, with D possibly matching TRBD2 (6 bases). The CDR3 has 14 amino acids. V was shortened by 6 bases and J by 5 bases, with 14 bases between the two germline ends. Germline V lookup: CDR1 WSHSY, CDR2 SAAADI. CDR3: CASSAEAGNNEQFF. CDR3 in DNA: TGCGCCAGCAGCGCCGAGGCGGGGAACAATGAGCAGTTCTTC.

This clone was recorded only once. The chain recombines TRBV7-9 with TRBJ1-5; 8 bases map to TRBD1. The trim removed 4 bases at V and 7 bases at J, leaving 6 bases unmatched. The germline V gene encodes CDR1 SEHNR and CDR2 FQNEAQ (reference sequence). The CDR3 totals 14 residues. The CDR3: CASSSQGAGQPQHF. CDR3 DNA sequence: TGTGCCAGCAGCTCCCAGGGGGCAGGGCAGCCCCAGCATTTT.

Of note for this clone: Other DNA sequences of this sample code for an identical CDR3. This chain joins TRBV29-1 and TRBJ1-5; TRBD1 matches at 8 bases. This CDR3 region has 12 residues. Germline values: CDR1 SQVTM, CDR2 ANQGSEA. The V and J ends lost 6 bases and 3 bases, in that order; junction bases with no gene match: 1. The CDR3 nucleotides are TGCAGCGTGGGACAGGACAATCAGCCCCAGCATTTT. Its translation: CSVGQDNQPQHF.

The chain carries TRBV7-2 and TRBJ2-1, with 10 bases identical to TRBD2. Germline CDR1 reads SGHTA; CDR2 reads FQGNSA. J lost 14 bases, V lost 0 bases, and 10 bases had no gene match. The CDR3 consists of 15 residues. The CDR3 here is CASSLAGQREGHEFF. CDR3 DNA sequence: TGTGCCAGCAGCTTAGCTGGGCAGCGGGAGGGCCATGAGTTCTTC.

The rearrangement joins TRBV5-1 to TRBJ2-7; 8 bases are shared with TRBD1. The CDR3 consists of 15 residues. Germline CDR1 is SGHRS and CDR2 is YFSETQ. J gave up 2 bases and V 3 bases, and 7 bases lay outside the gene matches. CDR3 loop: CASSWTGQVTYEQYF. In nucleotides, the CDR3 is TGCGCCAGCAGCTGGACGGGACAGGTTACCTACGAGCAGTACTTC.

This chain links TRBV4-3 with TRBJ2-3; D is uncertain. The V end lost 0 bases, the J end lost 2 bases, and 12 bases lay between the germline ends. Germline V gives CDR1 LGHNA, CDR2 YSLEER. The CDR3 runs to 16 residues. This CDR3 is CASSQEFNFDTDTQYF. The CDR3 coding sequence is TGCGCCAGCAGCCAAGAGTTTAACTTCGACACAGATACGCAGTATTTT.

V is TRBV19 and J is TRBJ1-4; 8 positions agree with TRBD1. Germline V gives CDR1 LNHDA, CDR2 SQIVND (reference sequence). Trimming removed 5 bases from V and 7 bases from J; junction bases left unmatched: 12. The CDR3 loop spans 16 amino acids. The chain's CDR3 is CASSQGALSGGEKLFF. The CDR3 region has the DNA TGTGCCAGTAGTCAGGGGGCGTTGAGTGGTGGTGAAAAACTGTTTTTT.

The V gene is TRBV19, the J gene TRBJ1-1, with D perhaps TRBD1 (5 bases). Trimming left V 9 bases short and J 0 bases short, with 14 bases between. Germline-derived CDR1 and CDR2 are LNHDA and SQIVND (reference sequence). The length of the CDR3 is 14 residues. Here the CDR3 reads CASTGRFMNTEAFF. CDR3 DNA sequence: TGTGCCAGCACAGGACGGTTCATGAACACTGAAGCTTTCTTT.